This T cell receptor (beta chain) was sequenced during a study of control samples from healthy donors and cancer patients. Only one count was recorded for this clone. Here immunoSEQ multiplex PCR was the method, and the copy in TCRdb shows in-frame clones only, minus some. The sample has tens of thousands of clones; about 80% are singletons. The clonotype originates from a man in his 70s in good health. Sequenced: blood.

The CDR3 here is CASSHWAGSISYEQYF. In DNA form, the CDR3 reads TGTGCCAGCAGCCATTGGGCAGGTTCCATTTCCTACGAGCAGTACTTC. The J gene is TRBJ2-7, the V gene TRBV7-9; no clear D. This CDR3 is built from 16 residues. Trimming took off 5 bases at V and 1 base at J, with 18 bases between the two ends. Germline CDR1 and CDR2: SEHNR and FQNEAQ (reference sequence).